This record looks at one T cell receptor (beta chain) sequence and its context. What it binds is not known. Naive-designated CD8 cells lacked CD45RO, were positively enriched for CCR7, and omitted terminally differentiated effector memory CD45RA+ cells. Participating donors were healthy, HIV-negative adults free of recent acute infections or vaccinations. The entry originates in a study of shared clonotypes between healthy human individuals. The study's findings and limits: Represented genetic and exposure-history diversity was restricted by having few donors.

Method: immunoSEQ multiplex PCR; TCRdb's copy keeps in-frame clones and lacks some. Here the sample spans about 2 million clones, about 95% being singletons. The CDR3 is 18 residues long. J was trimmed by 2 bases and V by 3 bases; bases with no gene match: 7. Germline V gene sequence: CDR1 MDHEN, CDR2 SYDVKM. The chain carries TRBV28 and TRBJ2-3, with 14 bases aligning to TRBD2. The TCR was taken from a man between 18 and 29 years old in good health. The specimen was naive CD8+ T cells sorted from blood. The CDR3 DNA follows: TGTGCCAGCAGTTTCCCCCGGACTAGCGGGGGGACCACAGATACGCAGTATTTT. Translation gives CASSFPRTSGGTTDTQYF. Filled out from reference TRBV28 and TRBJ2-3, the complete variable domain reads DVKVTQSSRYLVKRTGEKVFLECVQDMDHENMFWYRQDPGLGLRLIYFSYDVKMKEKGDIPEGYSVSREKKERFSLILESASTNQTSMYLCASSFPRTSGGTTDTQYFGPGTRLTVL.